Detailed here is one T cell receptor beta chain. Deletions cut 3 bases from V and 5 bases from J, with 9 bases between. From germline, CDR1 is LNHDA and CDR2 SQIVND (reference sequence). The CDR3 extends over 13 amino acids. TCRdb used MiXCR to reprocess the RT-PCR reads, holding one entry per CDR3 protein. This sample has approximately 720,000 distinct CDR3 sequences, with 13% to 15% found just once. This receptor was obtained from a female donor in good health, serving as a healthy control. The source material was memory CD4+ T cells from blood. The J gene is TRBJ2-3, the V gene TRBV19, with D perhaps matching TRBD2 (6 bases). This CDR3 reads CASSIGRGDTQYF. CDR3 nucleotide sequence: TGTGCCAGTAGTATCGGGAGAGGAGATACGCAGTATTTT.